The 3 T cell receptor beta chains reported below all come from one sample, sequenced in a study of spatial heterogeneity in lung cancer. TCRdb called the 5' RACE reads again in MiXCR, with one record for every CDR3 protein. The sample lists about 94,000 distinct CDR3 sequences, 15% to 20% occurring once. Time point described: blood at routine non-recurrence follow-up after resection. This sample comprised PBMCs, obtained at follow-up. The origin of the receptors is a male donor with early-stage non-small cell lung cancer.

The chain carries TRBV20-1 and TRBJ1-1; no clear D. CDR3 length: 16 residues. V lost 2 bases, J lost 0 bases, and 16 bases lay in between. Germline assignment: CDR1 DFQATT and CDR2 SNEGSKA (reference sequence). The CDR3 region is CSARRPFFGVNTEAFF. The CDR3, as DNA: TGCAGTGCTAGACGGCCGTTCTTTGGGGTGAACACTGAAGCTTTCTTT.

This chain uses TRBV6-1 with TRBJ1-5, with 10 bases matching TRBD1. Per the germline V gene, CDR1 is MNHNS and CDR2 is SASEGT. The V gene end was trimmed by 6 bases and the J gene end by 4 bases; junction bases not matched to a gene: 12. The CDR3 loop spans 17 amino acids. CDR3 loop: CASRRSGTGAPNQPQHF. The CDR3 DNA follows: TGTGCCAGCAGACGCTCCGGGACAGGGGCACCGAATCAGCCCCAGCATTTT.

This sequence joins TRBV2 and TRBJ1-2, with a tentative D call TRBD1 (6 bases). The CDR3 covers 13 residues. Germline V lookup: CDR1 SNHLY, CDR2 FYNNEI. V shed 6 bases and J shed 4 bases, with 12 bases lying between them. The CDR3 spells CASRTDSLYGYTF. CDR3 nucleotides: TGTGCCAGCAGGACGGACAGCCTCTATGGCTACACCTTC.